What follows are 17 T cell receptor beta chains derived from one specimen sequenced in a study of blood T cells in healthy people across ages. The second PCR ran roughly 6 to 11 cycles with a sample-barcoded 5' primer and J-beta primers. TCRdb fed the 5' RACE reads into MiXCR, producing one record per CDR3 protein. The top ten hold around 13% of the sample, which has about 810,000 distinct CDR3 sequences, around 36% seen once. The sequenced sample consisted of blood. Source of these receptors: a man between 18 and 29 years old in good health.

V and J are TRBV20-1 and TRBJ2-7, with 7 bases aligning to TRBD2. The CDR3 consists of 14 residues. CDR1 and CDR2 (germline): DFQATT, SNEGSKA (reference sequence). V gave up 3 bases and J gave up 6 bases; unmatched junction bases: 11. CDR3 DNA sequence: TGCAGTGCTAGGGAACTAGCGCACCCTTTCGAGCAGTACTTC. It translates to CSARELAHPFEQYF.

The chain employs TRBV5-5 and TRBJ2-1; D may be TRBD1 (6 bases). The germline V gene encodes CDR1 SGHKS and CDR2 YYEKEE (reference sequence). The CDR3 runs to 15 residues. Deletions cut 2 bases from V and 8 bases from J, with 17 bases between. In DNA, the CDR3 is TGTGCCAGCAGCTTTCGAGACAGGAGTTTAGATGAGCAGTTCTTC. It is translated as CASSFRDRSLDEQFF. Together with reference TRBV5-5 and TRBJ2-1, the CDR3 gives the full variable domain: DAGVTQSPTHLIKTRGQQVTLRCSPISGHKSVSWYQQVLGQGPQFIFQYYEKEERGRGNFPDRFSARQFPNYSSELNVNALLLGDSALYLCASSFRDRSLDEQFFGPGTRLTVL.

This clonotype was observed a handful of times. The V call is TRBV12-3 or TRBV12-4, the J call TRBJ2-5; no firm D call. The CDR3 length is 12 residues. V was cut by 7 bases and J by 2 bases, with 8 bases left in between. The CDR3 sequence: CASKGFQETQYF. The CDR3, as DNA: TGTGCCAGCAAAGGGTTTCAAGAGACCCAGTACTTC.

V usage is TRBV7-9 and J usage is TRBJ2-1; 7 positions agree with TRBD1. The J segment lost 2 bases and the V segment lost 0 bases, leaving 7 bases of the junction unmatched. This CDR3 region has 17 residues. The V gene's germline CDR1 is SEHNR and CDR2 FQNEAQ (reference sequence). CDR3 loop: CASSLARTGQTYNEQFF. The CDR3 region has the DNA TGTGCCAGCAGCTTAGCCCGGACAGGCCAGACCTACAATGAGCAGTTCTTC.

The chain joins TRBV20-1 to TRBJ2-1, with 7 bases lining up with TRBD2. This CDR3 region has 18 residues. Germline loops: CDR1 DFQATT, CDR2 SNEGSKA (reference sequence). J lost 8 bases, V lost 3 bases, and 22 bases had no gene match. The CDR3 is CSASPSASSGDLWDEQFF. CDR3 bases: TGCAGTGCTAGCCCATCTGCGTCTAGCGGAGACCTTTGGGATGAGCAGTTCTTC.

This chain uses TRBV29-1 with TRBJ2-5; the match to TRBD1 covers 11 bases. Germline V gene sequence: CDR1 SQVTM, CDR2 ANQGSEA. Unmatched junction bases numbered 14, after V lost 7 bases and J lost 13 bases. This CDR3 has 13 amino acids. The CDR3 bases are TGCAGCGATGCCGCCGGACAGGGGGCCGCTATGTACTTC. It translates to CSDAAGQGAAMYF.

Here the CDR3 reads CSFVGDNYGYTF. The DNA of the CDR3 is TGCAGTTTCGTCGGGGATAACTATGGCTACACCTTC. The chain uses TRBV20-1 and TRBJ1-2; D is ambiguous. The germline gives CDR1 DFQATT, CDR2 SNEGSKA (reference sequence). Trimming stripped 8 bases from V and 1 base from J, with 11 bases between. The CDR3 consists of 12 residues.

Many counts were recorded for this clonotype. The CDR3 here is CSAPRTGAAFF. Written as DNA, the CDR3 is TGCAGTGCCCCCAGGACAGGGGCGGCTTTCTTT. The V call is TRBV20-1, the J call TRBJ1-1; TRBD1 matches at 9 bases. Germline V lookup: CDR1 DFQATT, CDR2 SNEGSKA (reference sequence). This CDR3 comprises 11 residues. The V and J ends lost 6 bases and 11 bases, in that order; junction bases with no gene match: 7.

CDR3 protein: CASSLELVNTEAFF. CDR3 coding DNA: TGCGCCAGCAGCTTGGAGCTGGTGAACACTGAAGCTTTCTTT. The chain carries TRBV5-1 and TRBJ1-1; the D is unclear. There are 14 residues in the CDR3. Germline CDR1 and CDR2: SGHRS and YFSETQ. The germline V and J ends were trimmed by 0 bases and 0 bases, with 6 bases remaining between them.

V usage is TRBV12-3 or TRBV12-4 and J usage is TRBJ2-3; D remains ambiguous. CDR3 length equals 13 residues. Trimming cost V 3 bases and J 6 bases, with 10 bases left between them. The CDR3 spells CASSLARRDTQYF. The CDR3 DNA reads TGTGCCAGCAGTTTGGCACGGCGGGATACGCAGTATTTT.

To note about this clonotype: A clone one base away is much larger, so this may be a read error. This chain uses TRBV4-3 with TRBJ2-5; 7 bases line up with TRBD2. Germline V gene lookup returns CDR1 LGHNA and CDR2 YSLEER. This CDR3 contains 15 residues. The V and J ends lost 0 bases and 11 bases, in that order; junction bases with no gene match: 12. This CDR3 is CASSQDQGFAGEQYF. The CDR3, as DNA: TGCGCCAGCAGCCAAGATCAGGGTTTTGCGGGAGAGCAGTACTTC.

This clonotype came up many times. This chain connects TRBV9 to TRBJ1-2; D gene ambiguous. Trimming took off 4 bases at V and 0 bases at J, with 16 bases between the two ends. The CDR3 extends over 16 amino acids. Germline V lookup: CDR1 SGDLS, CDR2 YYNGEE. CDR3 nucleotide sequence: TGTGCCAGCAGCCTCGGTAGTCCCAGAGCTAACTATGGCTACACCTTC. This translates into CASSLGSPRANYGYTF. Drawing the rest from reference TRBV9 and TRBJ1-2, the complete variable domain is DSGVTQTPKHLITATGQRVTLRCSPRSGDLSVYWYQQSLDQGLQFLIQYYNGEERAKGNILERFSAQQFPDLHSELNLSSLELGDSALYFCASSLGSPRANYGYTFGSGTRLTVV.

This clonotype showed up just once. V is TRBV6-5 and J is TRBJ1-1; D unclear. The CDR3 is made up of 14 amino acids. V gave up 2 bases and J gave up 3 bases, with 10 bases separating them. Germline CDR1 and CDR2: MNHEY and SVGAGI. This CDR3 reads CASSYGAEDTEAFF. The CDR3, as DNA: TGTGCCAGCAGTTACGGTGCAGAGGACACTGAAGCTTTCTTT.

V and J are TRBV4-3 and TRBJ1-1; D unresolved. Germline V gene lookup returns CDR1 LGHNA and CDR2 YSLEER. The CDR3 extends over 15 amino acids. V was trimmed by 1 base and J by 4 bases, leaving 13 bases between them. The CDR3: CASSQVSTAGTEAFF. The CDR3 nucleotides read TGCGCCAGCAGCCAAGTAAGTACGGCAGGCACTGAAGCTTTCTTT.

The V gene is TRBV4-3, the J gene TRBJ2-1, with D maybe TRBD2 (7 bases). CDR1 and CDR2 (germline): LGHNA, YSLEER. V was clipped by 8 bases and J by 10 bases, with 21 bases between them. The CDR3 length is 14 residues. The CDR3 DNA sequence: TGCGCCAGCGGTTTATCTGTGGGGGGGCTGGAGCAGTTCTTC. As protein: CASGLSVGGLEQFF.

J is TRBJ2-3 and V is TRBV12-3 or TRBV12-4; no firm D call. CDR3 length equals 14 residues. V shed 0 bases and J shed 4 bases, with 8 bases lying between them. CDR3 bases: TGTGCCAGCAGTTTAGCGGCTAGGGCAGATACGCAGTATTTT. It translates to CASSLAARADTQYF.

The table lists this clonotype with many counts. The chain recombines TRBV10-3 with TRBJ2-7; unclear D gene. V was pared by 2 bases and J by 4 bases, with 3 bases between. The CDR3 contains 11 residues. Germline-derived CDR1 and CDR2 are ENHRY and SYGVKD. The CDR3 DNA follows: TGTGCCATCAGTGAGCAGTACGAGCAGTACTTC. It specifies CAISEQYEQYF.